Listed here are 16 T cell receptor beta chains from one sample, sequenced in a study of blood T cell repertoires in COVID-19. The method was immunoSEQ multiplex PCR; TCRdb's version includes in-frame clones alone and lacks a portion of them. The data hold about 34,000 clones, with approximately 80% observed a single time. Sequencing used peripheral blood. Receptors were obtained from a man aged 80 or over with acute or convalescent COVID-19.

The CDR3 region has the DNA TGTGCCAGCAGCTTGAGGGCACCAAACATTCAGTACTTC. Its protein product is CASSLRAPNIQYF. The chain uses TRBV7-9 and TRBJ2-4; tentatively, D is TRBD2 (5 bases). The CDR3 totals 13 residues. Trimming removed 3 bases at V and 6 bases at J, with 9 bases between. Germline V gives CDR1 SEHNR, CDR2 FQNEAQ (reference sequence).

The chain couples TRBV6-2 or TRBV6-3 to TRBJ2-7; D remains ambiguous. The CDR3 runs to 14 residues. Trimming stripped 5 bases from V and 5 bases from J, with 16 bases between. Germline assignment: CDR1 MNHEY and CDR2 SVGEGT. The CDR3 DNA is TGTGCCAGCAGTAGGCCGGGTACAAGGAACGAGCAGTACTTC. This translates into CASSRPGTRNEQYF.

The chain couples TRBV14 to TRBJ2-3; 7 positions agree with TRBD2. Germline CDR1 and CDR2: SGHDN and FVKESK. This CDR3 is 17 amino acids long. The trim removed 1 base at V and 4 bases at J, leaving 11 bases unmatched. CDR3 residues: CASSQGPGGIRPDTQYF. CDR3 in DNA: TGTGCCAGCAGCCAAGGGCCGGGAGGTATCCGACCAGATACGCAGTATTTT.

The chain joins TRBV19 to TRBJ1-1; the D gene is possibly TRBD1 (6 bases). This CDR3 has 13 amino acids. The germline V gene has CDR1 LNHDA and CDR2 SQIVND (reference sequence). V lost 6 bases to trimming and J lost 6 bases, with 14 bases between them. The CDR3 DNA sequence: TGTGCCAGTAGGAGATACAGGGACGCTGAAGCTTTCTTT. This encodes CASRRYRDAEAFF.

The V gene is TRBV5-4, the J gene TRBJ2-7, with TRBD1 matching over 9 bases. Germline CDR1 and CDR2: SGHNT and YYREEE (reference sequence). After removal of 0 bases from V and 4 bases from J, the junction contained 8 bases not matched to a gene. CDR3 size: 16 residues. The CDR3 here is CASSLGSGTGRYEQYF. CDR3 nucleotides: TGTGCCAGCAGCTTGGGTTCAGGGACAGGGAGGTACGAGCAGTACTTC.

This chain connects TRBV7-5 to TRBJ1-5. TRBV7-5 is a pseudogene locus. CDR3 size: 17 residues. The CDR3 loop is CVRSLASRFYSNQPQHF. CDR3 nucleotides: TGTGTCAGAAGCTTAGCGAGCCGGTTCTATAGCAATCAGCCCCAGCATTTT.

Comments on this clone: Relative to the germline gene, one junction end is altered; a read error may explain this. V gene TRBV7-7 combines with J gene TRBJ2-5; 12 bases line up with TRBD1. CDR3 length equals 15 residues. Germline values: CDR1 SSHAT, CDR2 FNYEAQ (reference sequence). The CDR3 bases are TGTGCTAGCAGCCCGGGACAGGGGGCTCGGGAGACCCAGTACTTC. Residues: CASSPGQGARETQYF.

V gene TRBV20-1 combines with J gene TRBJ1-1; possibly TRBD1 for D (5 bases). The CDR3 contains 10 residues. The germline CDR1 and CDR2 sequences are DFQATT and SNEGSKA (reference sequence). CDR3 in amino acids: CRNGGAEAFF. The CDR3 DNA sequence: TGCAGGAACGGGGGAGCTGAAGCTTTCTTT.

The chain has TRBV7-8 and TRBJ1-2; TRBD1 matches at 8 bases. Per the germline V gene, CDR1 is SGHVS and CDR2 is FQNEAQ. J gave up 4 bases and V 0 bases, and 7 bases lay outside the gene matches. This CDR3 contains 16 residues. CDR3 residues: CASSLAGDRIGYGYTF. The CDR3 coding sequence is TGTGCCAGCAGCTTAGCGGGGGACAGGATTGGCTATGGCTACACCTTC.

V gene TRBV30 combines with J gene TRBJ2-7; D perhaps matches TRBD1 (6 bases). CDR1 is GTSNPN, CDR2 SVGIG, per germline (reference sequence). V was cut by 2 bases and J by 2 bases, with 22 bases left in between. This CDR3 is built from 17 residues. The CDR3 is CAWSTRPRTDLAYEQYF. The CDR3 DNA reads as TGTGCCTGGAGTACTCGACCCCGGACAGACTTAGCCTACGAGCAGTACTTC.

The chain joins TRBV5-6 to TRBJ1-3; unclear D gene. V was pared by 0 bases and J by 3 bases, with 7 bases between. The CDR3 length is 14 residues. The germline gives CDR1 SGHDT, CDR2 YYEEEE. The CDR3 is CASSLGTFGNTIYF. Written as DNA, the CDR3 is TGTGCCAGCAGCTTGGGGACTTTTGGAAACACCATATATTTT.

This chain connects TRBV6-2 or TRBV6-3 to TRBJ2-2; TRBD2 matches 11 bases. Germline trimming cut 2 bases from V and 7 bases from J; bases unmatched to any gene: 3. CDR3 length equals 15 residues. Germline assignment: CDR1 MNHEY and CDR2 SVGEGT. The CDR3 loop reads CASSYPGLAGGELFF. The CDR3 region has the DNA TGTGCCAGCAGTTACCCTGGACTAGCGGGCGGGGAGCTGTTTTTT.

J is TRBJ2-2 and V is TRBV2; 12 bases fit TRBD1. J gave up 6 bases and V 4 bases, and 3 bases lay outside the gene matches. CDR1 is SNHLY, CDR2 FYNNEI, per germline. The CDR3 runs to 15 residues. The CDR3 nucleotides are TGTGCCAGCAGTGCCCGGGACAGGGGGCCCGGGGAGCTGTTTTTT. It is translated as CASSARDRGPGELFF.

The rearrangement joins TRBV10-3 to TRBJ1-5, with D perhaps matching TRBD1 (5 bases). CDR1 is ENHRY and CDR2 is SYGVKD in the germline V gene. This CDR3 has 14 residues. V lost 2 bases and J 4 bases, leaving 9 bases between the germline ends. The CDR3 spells CAISESGGNQPQHF. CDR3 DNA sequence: TGTGCCATCAGTGAGAGTGGGGGGAATCAGCCCCAGCATTTT.

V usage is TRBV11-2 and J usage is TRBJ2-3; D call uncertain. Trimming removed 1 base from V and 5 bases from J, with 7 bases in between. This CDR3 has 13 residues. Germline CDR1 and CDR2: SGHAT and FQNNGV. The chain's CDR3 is CASSLAPGDTQYF. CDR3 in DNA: TGTGCCAGCAGCTTAGCTCCGGGAGATACGCAGTATTTT.

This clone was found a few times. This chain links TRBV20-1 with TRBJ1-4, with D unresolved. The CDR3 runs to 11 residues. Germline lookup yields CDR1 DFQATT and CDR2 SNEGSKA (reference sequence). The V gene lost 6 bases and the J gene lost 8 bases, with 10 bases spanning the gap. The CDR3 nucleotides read TGCAGTGCCCGGGGAGTCGAAAAACTGTTTTTT. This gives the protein CSARGVEKLFF.